This T cell receptor beta chain is drawn from a study of shared clonotypes between healthy human individuals. Study background: CD4 naive and CD4 memory each took three plates per donor, while CD8 naive took two and CD8 memory one.

In this sample, this clone turned up once. No antigen is known for it. The CDR3 is made up of 16 amino acids. Germline lookup yields CDR1 SNHLY and CDR2 FYNNEI. Germline trimming cut 8 bases from V and 6 bases from J; bases unmatched to any gene: 12. Sorted subsets were amplified in replicate PCRs using around 0.2 ug DNA, 30,000 to 35,000 T cell genomes. Here immunoSEQ multiplex PCR was the method, and the copy in TCRdb shows in-frame clones only, minus some. Among 1.6 million or so clones listed, 98% were seen once. Study observations and caveats: Across subsets, estimated richness was generally greater for naive than for memory populations. It was the few donors that limited the genetic and exposure-history diversity represented.

The sample taken for sequencing was naive CD4+ T cells sorted from blood. Subset specified: CD45RA+ positively selected. The V and J genes are TRBV2 and TRBJ2-2; 10 bases are shared with TRBD2. This sequence originates from a man between 25 and 39 years old in good health. CDR3 DNA: TGTGCCAGCGAATTGGGAGCGGGAGGGCCGGCCGGGGAGCTGTTTTTT. This translates into CASELGAGGPAGELFF.